This T cell receptor beta chain was captured by sequencing in a study of cytomegalovirus exposure and HLA in healthy donors. The PCR had 60 Vbeta and 13 Jbeta primers. The table came from immunoSEQ multiplex PCR; TCRdb's copy has only in-frame clones and leaves some out. The data hold about 150,000 clones, with more than 65% observed a single time. As regards this clone: As yet, its antigen is unknown.

General observations from the study: TCR beta chain V- and J-gene trimming was linked, in a later analysis, to a missense variant in DCLRE1C. By HLA locus, TCR association rates varied in a later analysis, with DRB1 showing the most and HLA-C the fewest. There were under 200 TCR beta chains listed as cytomegalovirus-associated.

The germline V gene has CDR1 LNHDA and CDR2 SQIVND (reference sequence). The CDR3 is 12 amino acids. V lost 5 bases, J lost 7 bases, and 2 bases stayed unmatched. The sequence was collected from a man aged 25-40 years in good health and CMV-seropositive. Material: PBMCs. This sequence joins TRBV19 and TRBJ1-5; 7 bases fit TRBD1. CDR3 sequence (DNA): TGTGCCAGTAGTGAGGACAGGCAGCCCCAGCATTTT. It specifies CASSEDRQPQHF.